This entry describes one T cell receptor beta chain. This table comes from immunoSEQ multiplex PCR, and its TCRdb copy is limited to in-frame clones, with some not included. The repertoire holds roughly 170,000 clones, 87% seen once, with around 13% in the top ten. While infection was still active, Seattle patients were enrolled and then followed longitudinally. The data were taken from a study of blood T cell repertoires in COVID-19. Whole-study context: Samples representing acute and convalescent COVID-19 were sourced from the United States, Italy and Spain. The analysed material was cDNA or gDNA that came from T cells, B-cell-depleted T cells, or PBMCs.

Germline-derived CDR1 and CDR2 are SGDLS and YYNGEE. The CDR3 length is 15 residues. The V gene end was trimmed by 3 bases and the J gene end by 5 bases; junction bases not matched to a gene: 9. The sequence was collected from a woman between 65 and 79 years old with COVID-19, enrolled during active disease. The chain recombines TRBV9 with TRBJ2-7, with 9 bases fitting TRBD1. The sequencing input was peripheral blood. This chain's CDR3 is CASSALTGGIDEQYF. CDR3 DNA sequence: TGTGCCAGCAGCGCCTTGACAGGGGGAATCGACGAGCAGTACTTC.